The source of this TCR beta chain is a study of T-cell memory formation after mild COVID-19. Study-level background: The two donors had largely donor-specific TCR clusters.

Overall study findings and caveats: Some clones that responded were present in memory (sampled pre-infection), which suggests cross-reactive memory joined. Most CD4+ clones that shrank were in CM and EM, while CD8+ ones turned up in EMRA. While clones contracting from day 15 to 85 were balanced between CD4 and CD8, later expanders leaned CD4+.

The table lists this clonotype with a few counts. Its specificity is not known. TCRdb ran MiXCR on the 5' RACE reads and lists one entry per CDR3 protein. The sample holds hundreds of thousands of distinct CDR3 sequences, 20% to 25% seen once. The J segment lost 6 bases and the V segment lost 4 bases, leaving 17 bases of the junction unmatched. Germline-derived CDR1 and CDR2 are SGHKS and YYEKEE (reference sequence). The CDR3 runs 17 residues. The sample comprised PBMCs or a T cell subset sorted from them (not recorded which). The receptor comes from an adult woman who had mild COVID-19 (a few samples of this study predate the infection). Cell type and time point are not known. This chain uses TRBV5-5 with TRBJ1-1, with 8 nucleotides matching TRBD1. The CDR3 reads CASSRGASGGLRAEAFF. The CDR3 DNA reads TGTGCCAGCAGCCGAGGTGCGTCAGGGGGCTTGAGAGCTGAAGCTTTCTTT.